This T cell receptor (beta chain) appears in the sequencing data of a study of shared clonotypes between healthy human individuals. At a deep level, the assay was run. Authors' analysis steps: Filtering differed because ImmunoSEQ produced junction-only sequences that carried no quality scores. Only in-frame clones appear in the TCRdb table, and some are missing; sequencing was by immunoSEQ multiplex PCR. V, J and clone size reflect that table, while D and trimming were determined from the DNA. This table has around 500,000 clones, 70% to 80% appearing once. Note on this clone: Its antigen is not known.

Study-level results: With few donors, the genetic and exposure-history diversity represented was limited.

In unsorted samples, genomic DNA was obtained using 90 million or so PBMCs. The receptor was derived from a woman aged 35 to 49 in good health. Some clones in this sample may be carry-over from other donors' samples. Sequencing used PBMCs.

The CDR3 loop reads CASSLPGQRSGELFF. In nucleotides, the CDR3 is TGCGCCAGCAGCTTGCCGGGCCAGAGATCCGGGGAGCTGTTTTTT. V usage is TRBV5-1 and J usage is TRBJ2-2; D unresolved. This CDR3 has 15 amino acids. Germline V gene sequence: CDR1 SGHRS, CDR2 YFSETQ. The V gene lost 1 base and the J gene lost 6 bases, with 13 bases spanning the gap.